The subject of this entry is one T cell receptor beta chain. Its antigen is not identified. The data originate from a study of siplizumab effects on memory and regulatory T cells. Whole-study results and caveats: The majority of clones, roughly 75-95% of proliferating CD4+ or CD8+ clones, lacked an assignable naive or memory phenotype. The authors did not confirm suppressive function in proliferating Tregs from siplizumab cultures.

This CDR3 has 15 residues. The V and J ends lost 1 base and 6 bases, in that order; junction bases with no gene match: 2. The germline V gene has CDR1 SGHTA and CDR2 FQGNSA. Assays were performed on roughly 90,000 TCR templates per sample. The table came from immunoSEQ multiplex PCR; TCRdb's copy has only in-frame clones and leaves some out. The table lists about 87,000 clones, 87% of them singletons. This clonotype was sampled from a human donor in good health. The sample taken for sequencing was Tregs sorted from blood. The V gene is TRBV7-2, the J gene TRBJ1-6, with 8 positions matching TRBD1. CDR3 in amino acids: CASSLVQGGNSPLHF. CDR3 nucleotide sequence: TGTGCCAGCAGCTTAGTACAGGGGGGTAATTCACCCCTCCACTTT.